Presented here are 24 T cell receptor beta chains from one specimen sequenced in a study of T cells in Graves' hyperthyroidism and ophthalmopathy. RNA transcripts provided the source from which TCR beta CDR3 regions were amplified. With the HTBI primer set, the TCR CDR3 went through a first round of RT-PCR. MiXCR, applied by TCRdb to the multiplex PCR reads, yields one record per CDR3 protein. This sample has approximately 590,000 distinct CDR3 sequences, with around a sixth found just once. The sample comprised blood. The source of these receptors is a woman in her 30s with Graves' hyperthyroidism.

The CDR3 here is CASRTREGGSYNEQFF. The CDR3 DNA sequence: TGTGCCAGCAGAACTCGGGAGGGGGGCTCCTACAATGAGCAGTTCTTC. The gene calls are TRBV12-3 or TRBV12-4 and TRBJ2-1; TRBD2 aligns across 8 bases. The CDR3 sequence is 16 residues long. V was clipped by 6 bases and J by 0 bases; unmatched bases: 7.

Comments on this clonotype: Possible read error: a much larger clone is one base away. The chain uses TRBV27 and TRBJ2-5; 8 bases agree with TRBD2. This CDR3 is 16 amino acids long. Looked up from germline, CDR1 is MNHEY and CDR2 is SMNVEV (reference sequence). CDR3 sequence: CASSFISGGRGEAQYF. CDR3 bases: TGTGCCAGCAGCTTTATAAGCGGGGGACGGGGAGAGGCCCAGTACTTC.

This clonotype was seen a handful of times. The chain uses TRBV4-2 and TRBJ2-1; 15 bases are shared with TRBD2. The CDR3 totals 17 residues. Germline assignment: CDR1 LGHNA and CDR2 YNFKEQ. J was trimmed by 5 bases and V by 1 base; bases with no gene match: 3. CDR3 in DNA: TGTGCCAGCAGCCAAGGGACTAGCGGGAGGGTAAACAATGAGCAGTTCTTC. Protein sequence: CASSQGTSGRVNNEQFF.

This clonotype was detected many times. The rearrangement uses TRBV27 and TRBJ2-2; TRBD1 matches 7 bases. CDR1 and CDR2 from the germline V gene are MNHEY and SMNVEV (reference sequence). The CDR3 has 14 residues. J lost 3 bases, V lost 5 bases, and 3 bases had no gene match. The CDR3 protein is CASSLGTDTGELFF. In DNA form, the CDR3 reads TGTGCCAGCAGTCTAGGGACAGACACCGGGGAGCTGTTTTTT.

This clonotype was seen many times. The chain joins TRBV5-1 to TRBJ1-1; 8 bases fit TRBD1. The CDR3 sequence is 14 residues long. Trimming removed 7 bases from V and 1 base from J; junction bases left unmatched: 6. Germline values: CDR1 SGHRS, CDR2 YFSETQ. The CDR3 loop is CASFSGTGNTEAFF. CDR3 nucleotides: TGCGCCAGCTTTTCCGGGACAGGGAACACTGAAGCTTTCTTT.

The sample holds many counts of this clonotype. The V call is TRBV2, the J call TRBJ1-5, with D tentatively TRBD1 (5 bases). V was clipped by 0 bases and J by 0 bases, with 15 bases between them. CDR1 is SNHLY, CDR2 FYNNEI, per germline. The CDR3 has 18 residues. The CDR3 protein is CASSEAGVGLISNQPQHF. CDR3 nucleotide sequence: TGTGCCAGCAGTGAAGCGGGAGTGGGGCTCATTAGCAATCAGCCCCAGCATTTT.

This clonotype was detected ten times or more. This chain uses TRBV7-2 with TRBJ2-1, with 9 bases lining up with TRBD2. V lost 5 bases, J lost 5 bases, and 13 bases stayed unmatched. Germline-derived CDR1 and CDR2 are SGHTA and FQGNSA. The CDR3 length is 17 residues. CDR3 loop: CASSPVARGRADNEQFF. DNA for the CDR3: TGTGCCAGCAGCCCCGTCGCCCGCGGGAGGGCCGACAATGAGCAGTTCTTC.

V is TRBV6-1 and J is TRBJ2-1; TRBD2 matches at 8 bases. This CDR3 has 14 residues. The germline CDR1 and CDR2 sequences are MNHNS and SASEGT. J lost 10 bases, V lost 10 bases, and 15 bases had no gene match. The CDR3 is CATWATGGPGEQFF. In nucleotides, the CDR3 is TGTGCCACCTGGGCGACGGGAGGGCCAGGAGAGCAGTTCTTC.

This clonotype appeared a few times. The CDR3 region has the DNA TGCAGTGCTAGCACTAGCGGGGGCTTGTCGGAGACCCAGTACTTC. Translation gives CSASTSGGLSETQYF. The V call is TRBV20-1, the J call TRBJ2-5; 11 bases match TRBD2. Trimming at V came to 3 bases and at J to 5 bases, leaving 8 bases not matched to a gene. The germline CDR1 and CDR2 sequences are DFQATT and SNEGSKA (reference sequence). The CDR3 sequence is 15 residues long.

The V call is TRBV7-9, the J call TRBJ2-1; 13 nucleotides match TRBD2. The CDR3 has 18 residues. Germline V gives CDR1 SEHNR, CDR2 FQNEAQ (reference sequence). The V segment lost 2 bases and the J segment 2 bases; nucleotides outside the gene matches: 6. CDR3 DNA sequence: TGTGCCAGCAGCTTAACCCGGACTAGCGGGAGTACCTACAATGAGCAGTTCTTC. It is translated as CASSLTRTSGSTYNEQFF. The full variable domain, rest sourced from reference TRBV7-9 and TRBJ2-1, is DTGVSQNPRHKITKRGQNVTFRCDPISEHNRLYWYRQTLGQGPEFLTYFQNEAQLEKSRLLSDRFSAERPKGSFSTLEIQRTEQGDSAMYLCASSLTRTSGSTYNEQFFGPGTRLTVL.

This clonotype came up a few times. J is TRBJ2-7 and V is TRBV2, with 7 bases fitting TRBD1. Trimming cost V 8 bases and J 5 bases; bases outside gene matches: 3. The germline gives CDR1 SNHLY, CDR2 FYNNEI. This CDR3 spans 11 amino acids. The CDR3 DNA reads as TGTGCCAGCGCGACAGGGAACGAGCAGTACTTC. Protein product: CASATGNEQYF.

This rearrangement joins TRBV6-5 to TRBJ2-5; TRBD2 matches at 11 bases. Germline CDR1 reads MNHEY; CDR2 reads SVGAGI. Trimming removed 3 bases from V and 3 bases from J; junction bases left unmatched: 9. The CDR3 covers 17 residues. The CDR3 DNA sequence: TGTGCCAGCAGTTATCCTAGCGGGGGGTCAAGGGAAGAGACCCAGTACTTC. It yields the protein CASSYPSGGSREETQYF.

This clonotype was seen ten or more times. J is TRBJ1-4 and V is TRBV18; D gene ambiguous. CDR1 and CDR2 from the germline V gene are KGHSH and LQKENI. CDR3 length equals 15 residues. V dropped 6 bases and J dropped 7 bases, with 18 bases sitting between them. The CDR3 DNA reads TGTGCCAGCTCTCCGGGTGGCAGTCCGGGTGAAAAACTGTTTTTT. Translated: CASSPGGSPGEKLFF.

This clonotype was counted between two and nine times. In DNA, the CDR3 is TGTGCCAGCAGTTTAGTGAGGGGGGCGGGTGGGAACAATGAGCAGTTCTTC. Translated: CASSLVRGAGGNNEQFF. The genes are TRBV12-3 or TRBV12-4 and TRBJ2-1; D may match TRBD1 or TRBD2 (6 bases each). V was trimmed by 1 base and J by 5 bases, leaving 18 bases between them. The CDR3 is 17 amino acids.

The J gene is TRBJ1-3, the V gene TRBV9; possible D gene TRBD1, 5 bases. V shed 3 bases and J shed 0 bases, with 10 bases lying between them. Germline loops: CDR1 SGDLS, CDR2 YYNGEE. The CDR3 sequence is 15 residues long. CDR3 DNA sequence: TGTGCCAGCAGCGCCACAAGGGGCTCTGGAAACACCATATATTTT. Translating it yields CASSATRGSGNTIYF.

This clonotype has more than one count but fewer than ten. The chain carries TRBV2 and TRBJ2-3; 9 bases fit TRBD2. Per germline, CDR1 SNHLY and CDR2 FYNNEI. Trimming cost V 5 bases and J 8 bases; bases outside gene matches: 14. The CDR3 contains 16 residues. The CDR3 nucleotides are TGTGCCAGCAGTCCGCTAGCGGGAAAGGGGTCCCCTACGCAGTATTTT. Amino acid sequence: CASSPLAGKGSPTQYF.

The genes are TRBV4-1 and TRBJ1-4, with TRBD1 identical over 8 bases. CDR1 and CDR2 (germline): MGHRA, YSYEKL. Unmatched junction bases numbered 5, after V lost 3 bases and J lost 5 bases. The CDR3 spans 15 residues. The CDR3 DNA follows: TGCGCCAGCAGCCAGGCAGGGGGCGCGAATGAAAAACTGTTTTTT. Protein sequence: CASSQAGGANEKLFF.

This clonotype was seen more than once but under ten times. The chain links TRBV5-1 to TRBJ1-5, with a tentative D call TRBD1 (5 bases). CDR3 size: 16 residues. Trimming took 0 bases from V and 2 from J, leaving 12 bases between them. Germline loops: CDR1 SGHRS, CDR2 YFSETQ. CDR3 region: CASSLEGVGRNQPQHF. DNA for the CDR3: TGCGCCAGCAGCTTGGAAGGGGTAGGGCGCAATCAGCCCCAGCATTTT.

In its sample, this clonotype was seen many times. The chain joins TRBV30 to TRBJ2-3; D is possibly TRBD2 (6 bases). CDR3 length: 14 residues. The germline V and J ends were trimmed by 2 bases and 4 bases, with 13 bases remaining between them. Germline loops: CDR1 GTSNPN, CDR2 SVGIG (reference sequence). The CDR3: CAWSTGVIADTQYF. For the CDR3, the DNA is TGTGCCTGGAGTACGGGAGTAATCGCAGATACGCAGTATTTT.

There are many counts of this clonotype. V and J are TRBV14 and TRBJ2-1, with no clear D. Germline V gene data show CDR1 as SGHDN and CDR2 as FVKESK. This CDR3 region has 14 residues. Between the trimmed V and J ends, which lost 0 bases and 8 bases, there was a span of 11 bases. The CDR3 spells CASSQEPGWDEQFF. The CDR3 nucleotides read TGTGCCAGCAGCCAAGAACCGGGTTGGGATGAGCAGTTCTTC.

This clonotype appeared many times. The chain links TRBV20-1 to TRBJ2-1; TRBD2 matches 12 bases. In germline, CDR1 is DFQATT, CDR2 SNEGSKA (reference sequence). The CDR3 is 13 amino acids. Losses at the gene ends were 7 bases for V and 5 bases for J; bases not matched to a gene: 3. The chain's CDR3 is CSGLAGGDNEQFF. In nucleotides, the CDR3 is TGCAGTGGGCTAGCGGGAGGGGACAATGAGCAGTTCTTC.

This clonotype has a count of ten or more. This rearrangement joins TRBV12-3 or TRBV12-4 to TRBJ2-1; possibly TRBD1 for D (5 bases). The CDR3 is 14 residues long. The V gene lost 3 bases and the J gene lost 9 bases, with 15 bases spanning the gap. The CDR3 DNA follows: TGTGCCAGCAGTTTCGTCTGGGGCTGGGGTGAGCAGTTCTTC. Its protein product is CASSFVWGWGEQFF.

This chain uses TRBV4-3 with TRBJ2-3; 9 bases line up with TRBD2. The CDR3 has 16 residues. Losses at the gene ends were 4 bases for V and 0 bases for J; bases not matched to a gene: 5. Germline V CDR1 and CDR2: LGHNA, YSLEER. CDR3 coding DNA: TGCGCCAGCAGCCGCCGGACTAGCGCCAGCACAGATACGCAGTATTTT. Its protein is CASSRRTSASTDTQYF.

This clonotype has at least ten counts. V and J are TRBV6-6 and TRBJ2-3, with D maybe TRBD2 (5 bases). The CDR3 length is 16 residues. The V end was cut by 2 bases, the J end by 8 bases, with 20 bases between. CDR1 and CDR2 (germline): MNHNY, SVGAGI (reference sequence). This CDR3 reads CASSYPADSSGCTQYF. CDR3 in DNA: TGTGCCAGCAGTTACCCCGCCGACTCGAGCGGATGTACGCAGTATTTT.